The text below deals with one T cell receptor beta chain. No antigen is known for it. Qualities for individual bases were not recorded, and no much larger clone is one base off. The CDR3 covers 14 residues, taking in both the cysteine and the phenylalanine. CDR3 DNA only is kept here, 42 bases in frame from base 1. V and J are truncated by 4 bases and 5 bases respectively, leaving an intervening sequence of 14 bases. According to the germline V gene, CDR1 reads SGHTA and CDR2 reads FQGNSA. The data were obtained in a study of T cell changes during pregnancy in multiple sclerosis (dated by TCRdb to the late 2010s). With regard to the full study: Changes in the T cell repertoire over the course of pregnancy were examined in this study in women with multiple sclerosis.

Library preparation used the immunoSEQ multiplex PCR assay. TCRdb took over this immuneACCESS table, retaining in-frame rearrangements with V and J assigned. Such tables are incomplete; in checked studies, under half of the missing clones stem from an unresolved V gene, and the remainder is unexplained. The sample profile shows fewer than 70,000 clones; roughly 91% of them were found once. The ten largest clones add up to more than 1.3% of the sample. The source material was peripheral blood, sampled in the third trimester of pregnancy. The TCR was taken from a female donor with multiple sclerosis, enrolled in a pregnancy study. The chain uses TRBV7-2 and TRBJ1-1; TRBD1 might be the D gene, on 5 matching bases. CDR3 protein: CASSSQQGRTEAFF. Here is the DNA: TGTGCCAGCAGCTCCCAGCAGGGCCGTACTGAAGCTTTCTTT.